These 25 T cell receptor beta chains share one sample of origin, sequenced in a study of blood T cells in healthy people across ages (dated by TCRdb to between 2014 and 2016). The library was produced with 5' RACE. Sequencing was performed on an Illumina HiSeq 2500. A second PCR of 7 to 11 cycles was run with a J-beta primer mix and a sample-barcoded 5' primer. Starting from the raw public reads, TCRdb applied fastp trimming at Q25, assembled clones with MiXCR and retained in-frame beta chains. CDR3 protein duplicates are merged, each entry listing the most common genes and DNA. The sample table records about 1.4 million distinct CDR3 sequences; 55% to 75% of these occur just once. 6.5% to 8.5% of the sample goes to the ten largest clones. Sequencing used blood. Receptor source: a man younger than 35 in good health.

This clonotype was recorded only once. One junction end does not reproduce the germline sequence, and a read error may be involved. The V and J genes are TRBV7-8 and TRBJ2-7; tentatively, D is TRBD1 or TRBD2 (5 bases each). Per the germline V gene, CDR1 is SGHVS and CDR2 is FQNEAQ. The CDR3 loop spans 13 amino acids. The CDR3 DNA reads TGTGCCAGCTGCTTCGGGGCCGACTACGAGCAGTACTTC. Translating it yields CASCFGADYEQYF. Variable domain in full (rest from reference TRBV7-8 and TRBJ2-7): GAGVSQSPRYKVAKRGQDVALRCDPISGHVSLFWYQQALGQGPEFLTYFQNEAQLDKSGLPSDRFFAERPEGSVSTLKIQRTQQEDSAVYLCASCFGADYEQYFGPGTRLTVT.

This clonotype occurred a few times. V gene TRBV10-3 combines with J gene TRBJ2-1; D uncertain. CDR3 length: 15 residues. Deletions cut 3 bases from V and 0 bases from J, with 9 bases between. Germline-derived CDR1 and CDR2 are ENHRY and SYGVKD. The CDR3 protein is CAISDLRSSYNEQFF. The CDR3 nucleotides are TGTGCCATCAGTGACCTAAGGAGCTCCTACAATGAGCAGTTCTTC.

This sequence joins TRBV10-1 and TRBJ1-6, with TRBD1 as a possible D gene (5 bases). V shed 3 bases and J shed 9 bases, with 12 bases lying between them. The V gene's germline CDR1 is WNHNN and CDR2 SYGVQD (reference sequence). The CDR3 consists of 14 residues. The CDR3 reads CASSDSGESSPLHF. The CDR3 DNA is TGCGCCAGCAGTGATTCGGGGGAGTCTTCACCCCTCCACTTT.

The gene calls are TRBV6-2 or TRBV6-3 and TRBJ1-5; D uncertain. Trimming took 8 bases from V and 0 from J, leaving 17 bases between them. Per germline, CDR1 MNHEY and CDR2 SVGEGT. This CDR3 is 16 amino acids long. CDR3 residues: CASGKSTRYSNQPQHF. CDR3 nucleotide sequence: TGTGCCAGCGGAAAATCGACGCGGTATAGCAATCAGCCCCAGCATTTT.

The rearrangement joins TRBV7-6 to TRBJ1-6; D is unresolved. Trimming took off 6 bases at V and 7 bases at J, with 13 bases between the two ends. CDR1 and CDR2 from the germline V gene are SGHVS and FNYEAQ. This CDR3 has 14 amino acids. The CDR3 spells CASRVIGVNSPLHF. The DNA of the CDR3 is TGTGCCAGCAGGGTCATTGGGGTCAATTCACCCCTCCACTTT.

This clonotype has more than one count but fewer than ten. Written as DNA, the CDR3 is TGTGCCATCAGTGCTGGCGACAGGGGGGCATACGAGCAGTACTTC. Translated: CAISAGDRGAYEQYF. The chain has TRBV10-3 and TRBJ2-7; 9 bases match TRBD1. Germline V gene lookup returns CDR1 ENHRY and CDR2 SYGVKD. V shed 4 bases and J 4 bases; nucleotides not matched to a gene: 8. The CDR3 length is 15 residues.

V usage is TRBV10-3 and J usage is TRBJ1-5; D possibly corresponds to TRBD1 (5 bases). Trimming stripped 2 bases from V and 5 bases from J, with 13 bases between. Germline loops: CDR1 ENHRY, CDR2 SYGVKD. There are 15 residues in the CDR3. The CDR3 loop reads CAISETQGGDQPQHF. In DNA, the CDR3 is TGTGCCATCAGTGAGACCCAGGGTGGGGATCAGCCCCAGCATTTT.

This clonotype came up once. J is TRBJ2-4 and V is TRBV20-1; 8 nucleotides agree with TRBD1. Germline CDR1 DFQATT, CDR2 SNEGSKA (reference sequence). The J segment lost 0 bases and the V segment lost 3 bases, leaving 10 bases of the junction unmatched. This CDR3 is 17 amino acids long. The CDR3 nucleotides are TGCAGTGCTAGTAAAACTTCAGGGGGCATAGCCAAAAACATTCAGTACTTC. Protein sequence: CSASKTSGGIAKNIQYF.

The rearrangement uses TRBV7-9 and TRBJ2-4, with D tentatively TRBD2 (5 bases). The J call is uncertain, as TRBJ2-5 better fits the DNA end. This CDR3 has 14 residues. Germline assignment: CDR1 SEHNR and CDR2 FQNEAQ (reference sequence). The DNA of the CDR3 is TGTGCCAGCAGCTTATTGCAGGCGGGAGAGACCCAGTACTTC. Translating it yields CASSLLQAGETQYF.

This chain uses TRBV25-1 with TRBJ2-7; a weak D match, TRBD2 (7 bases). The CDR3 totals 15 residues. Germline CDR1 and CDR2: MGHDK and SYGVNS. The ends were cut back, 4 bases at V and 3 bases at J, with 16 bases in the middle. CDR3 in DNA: TGTGCCAGCAGTGGTGGCGGGGGCGTAGTCTACGAGCAGTACTTC. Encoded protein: CASSGGGGVVYEQYF.

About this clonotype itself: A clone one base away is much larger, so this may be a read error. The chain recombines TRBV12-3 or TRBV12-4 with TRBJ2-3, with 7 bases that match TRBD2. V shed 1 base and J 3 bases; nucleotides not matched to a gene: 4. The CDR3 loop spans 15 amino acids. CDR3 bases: TGTGCCAGCAGTTTAGTCGTCGGGAGGACAGATACGCAGTATTTT. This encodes CASSLVVGRTDTQYF.

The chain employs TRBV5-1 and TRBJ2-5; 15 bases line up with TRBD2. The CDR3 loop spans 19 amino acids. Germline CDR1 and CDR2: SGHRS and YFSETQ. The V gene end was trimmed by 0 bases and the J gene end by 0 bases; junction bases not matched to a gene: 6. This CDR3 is CASSLAGTSGGRYQETQYF. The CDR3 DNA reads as TGCGCCAGCAGCTTGGCGGGGACTAGCGGGGGGCGATACCAAGAGACCCAGTACTTC.

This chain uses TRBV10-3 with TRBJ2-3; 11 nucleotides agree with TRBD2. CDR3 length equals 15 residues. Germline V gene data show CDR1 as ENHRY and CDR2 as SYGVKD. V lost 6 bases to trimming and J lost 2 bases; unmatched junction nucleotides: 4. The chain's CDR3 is CAISIAGGTTDTQYF. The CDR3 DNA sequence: TGTGCCATCAGCATAGCGGGGGGGACCACAGATACGCAGTATTTT.

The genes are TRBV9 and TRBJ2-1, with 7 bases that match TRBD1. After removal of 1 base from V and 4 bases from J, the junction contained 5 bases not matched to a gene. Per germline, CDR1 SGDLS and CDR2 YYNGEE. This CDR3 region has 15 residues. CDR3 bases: TGTGCCAGCAGCGTACGCCTGGGACAGTACAATGAGCAGTTCTTC. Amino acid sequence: CASSVRLGQYNEQFF.

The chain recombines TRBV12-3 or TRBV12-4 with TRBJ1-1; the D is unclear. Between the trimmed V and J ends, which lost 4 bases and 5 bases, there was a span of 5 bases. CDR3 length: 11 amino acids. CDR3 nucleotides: TGTGCCAGCAGTTACGAGACTGAAGCTTTCTTT. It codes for CASSYETEAFF.

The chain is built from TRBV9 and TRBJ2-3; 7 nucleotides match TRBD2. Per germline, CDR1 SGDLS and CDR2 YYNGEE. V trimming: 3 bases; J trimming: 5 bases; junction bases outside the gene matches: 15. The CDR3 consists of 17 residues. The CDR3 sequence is CASSDPLGRGFGDTQYF. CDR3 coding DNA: TGTGCCAGCAGCGACCCCCTAGGGCGGGGGTTTGGAGATACGCAGTATTTT. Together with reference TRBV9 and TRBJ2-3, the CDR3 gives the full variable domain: DSGVTQTPKHLITATGQRVTLRCSPRSGDLSVYWYQQSLDQGLQFLIQYYNGEERAKGNILERFSAQQFPDLHSELNLSSLELGDSALYFCASSDPLGRGFGDTQYFGPGTRLTVL.

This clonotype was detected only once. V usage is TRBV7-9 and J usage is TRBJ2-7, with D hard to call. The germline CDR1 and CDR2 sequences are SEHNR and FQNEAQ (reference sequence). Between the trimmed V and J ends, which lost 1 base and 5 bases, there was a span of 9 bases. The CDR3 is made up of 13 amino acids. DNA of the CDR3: TGTGCCAGCAGCTTAGTAAGATCGGACGAGCAGTACTTC. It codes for CASSLVRSDEQYF.

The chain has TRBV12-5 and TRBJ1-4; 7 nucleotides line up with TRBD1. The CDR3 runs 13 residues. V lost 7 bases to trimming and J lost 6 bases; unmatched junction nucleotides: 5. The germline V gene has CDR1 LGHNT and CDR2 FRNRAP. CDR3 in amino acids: CASVTGQDEKLFF. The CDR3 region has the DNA TGTGCTAGTGTCACTGGACAGGATGAAAAACTGTTTTTT.

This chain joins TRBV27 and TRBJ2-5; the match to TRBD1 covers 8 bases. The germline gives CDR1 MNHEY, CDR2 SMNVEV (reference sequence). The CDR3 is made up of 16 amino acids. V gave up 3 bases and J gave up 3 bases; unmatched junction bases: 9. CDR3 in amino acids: CASSFRGLGVKETQYF. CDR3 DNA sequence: TGTGCCAGCAGTTTCAGGGGGCTCGGGGTCAAAGAGACCCAGTACTTC.

CDR3 protein: CASSPSDYPDTQYF. For the CDR3, the DNA is TGTGCCAGCAGCCCATCGGACTACCCAGATACGCAGTATTTT. This chain links TRBV7-2 with TRBJ2-3; the D gene is possibly TRBD2 (6 bases). Germline V gives CDR1 SGHTA, CDR2 FQGNSA. There are 14 residues in the CDR3. The ends were cut back, 5 bases at V and 4 bases at J, with 13 bases in the middle.

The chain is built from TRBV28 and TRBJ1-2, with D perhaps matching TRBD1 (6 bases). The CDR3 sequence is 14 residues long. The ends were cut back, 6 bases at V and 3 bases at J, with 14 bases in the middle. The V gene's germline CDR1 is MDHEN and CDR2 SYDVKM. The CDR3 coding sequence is TGTGCCAGCAGCGCCCCACAGGGCTACTATGGCTACACCTTC. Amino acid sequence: CASSAPQGYYGYTF.

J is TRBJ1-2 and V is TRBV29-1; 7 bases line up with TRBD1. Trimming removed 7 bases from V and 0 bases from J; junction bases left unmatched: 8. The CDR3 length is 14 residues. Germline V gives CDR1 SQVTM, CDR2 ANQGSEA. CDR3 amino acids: CSAKGAGSNYGYTF. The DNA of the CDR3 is TGCAGCGCTAAGGGGGCAGGTTCTAACTATGGCTACACCTTC.

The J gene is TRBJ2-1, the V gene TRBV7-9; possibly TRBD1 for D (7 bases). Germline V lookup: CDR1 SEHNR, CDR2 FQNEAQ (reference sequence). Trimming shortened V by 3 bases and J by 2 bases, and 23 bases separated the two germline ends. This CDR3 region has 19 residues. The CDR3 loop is CASSLDTSGGFSPYNEQFF. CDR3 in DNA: TGTGCCAGCAGCTTGGACACATCAGGGGGGTTTTCCCCCTACAATGAGCAGTTCTTC.

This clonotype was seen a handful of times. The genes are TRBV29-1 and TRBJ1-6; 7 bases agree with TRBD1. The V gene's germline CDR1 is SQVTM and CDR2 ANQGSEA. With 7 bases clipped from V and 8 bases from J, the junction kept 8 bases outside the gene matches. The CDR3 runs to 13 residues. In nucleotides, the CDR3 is TGCAGCGCCCGGGACAGTGCTTATTCACCCCTCCACTTT. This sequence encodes CSARDSAYSPLHF.

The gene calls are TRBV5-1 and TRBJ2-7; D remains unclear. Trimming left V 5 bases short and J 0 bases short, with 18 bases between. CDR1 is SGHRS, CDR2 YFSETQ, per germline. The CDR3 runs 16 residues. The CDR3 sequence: CASRATQSLSSYEQYF. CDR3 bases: TGCGCCAGCAGAGCTACCCAGAGCTTAAGCTCCTACGAGCAGTACTTC.